The 15 T cell receptor beta chains below all came from one sample that was sequenced in a study of graft-versus-host responses after intestinal transplantation. Clones were sequenced by immunoSEQ multiplex PCR, and TCRdb holds only the in-frame ones, with some missing. The data hold 35,000 to 45,000 clones, with 93% observed a single time. Specimen: PBMCs, collected around 720 days after intestinal transplantation. The receptors shown here come from a human patient who received an intestinal transplant, so some T cells may come from the graft donor.

The chain carries TRBV27 and TRBJ1-5; D is unresolved. The length of the CDR3 is 16 residues. V lost 0 bases, J lost 0 bases, and 9 bases lay in between. Germline V CDR1 and CDR2: MNHEY, SMNVEV (reference sequence). This chain's CDR3 is CASSLSGEYSNQPQHF. DNA for the CDR3: TGTGCCAGCAGTTTATCCGGGGAATATAGCAATCAGCCCCAGCATTTT.

The chain employs TRBV4-1 and TRBJ1-5, with a possible D match to TRBD1 (6 bases). Germline-derived CDR1 and CDR2 are MGHRA and YSYEKL. The CDR3 is 17 residues long. V was trimmed by 0 bases and J by 5 bases, leaving 17 bases between them. CDR3 nucleotide sequence: TGCGCCAGCAGCCAAGATATGAGGGGGATAAGGGATCAGCCCCAGCATTTT. This encodes CASSQDMRGIRDQPQHF.

Written as DNA, the CDR3 is TGTGCCAGCAGCGGACCGGCGGGACTAAGCACAGATACGCAGTATTTT. As protein: CASSGPAGLSTDTQYF. This rearrangement joins TRBV9 to TRBJ2-3; 7 positions agree with TRBD2. With V trimmed by 3 bases and J by 0 bases, 7 bases remained unmatched. The CDR3 totals 16 residues. Germline V gene lookup returns CDR1 SGDLS and CDR2 YYNGEE.

This clone was observed a single time. The chain has TRBV19 and TRBJ2-4; TRBD1 agrees at 10 bases. Germline V gives CDR1 LNHDA, CDR2 SQIVND (reference sequence). The CDR3 consists of 18 residues. The V gene end was trimmed by 6 bases and the J gene end by 0 bases; junction bases not matched to a gene: 11. DNA of the CDR3: TGTGCCAGTAGCTGGACAGGGGGAGGGAACCTAGCCAAAAACATTCAGTACTTC. It is translated as CASSWTGGGNLAKNIQYF.

The chain combines TRBV2 with TRBJ2-3; 10 bases match TRBD2. The length of the CDR3 is 16 residues. Looked up from germline, CDR1 is SNHLY and CDR2 is FYNNEI. After removal of 5 bases from V and 1 base from J, the junction contained 6 bases not matched to a gene. CDR3 coding DNA: TGTGCCAGCAGTACTCTAGCGGGAGTGGGCACAGATACGCAGTATTTT. Its protein is CASSTLAGVGTDTQYF.

The chain is built from TRBV27 and TRBJ2-5; D is unresolved. This CDR3 is 13 amino acids long. CDR1 and CDR2 from the germline V gene are MNHEY and SMNVEV (reference sequence). V was clipped by 3 bases and J by 4 bases, with 9 bases between them. CDR3 amino acids: CASSFRSGETQYF. CDR3 sequence (DNA): TGTGCCAGCAGTTTTCGGTCGGGAGAGACCCAGTACTTC.

V is TRBV9 and J is TRBJ2-7; D not resolved. The CDR3 covers 11 residues. Between the trimmed V and J ends, which lost 8 bases and 3 bases, there was a span of 9 bases. Per germline, CDR1 SGDLS and CDR2 YYNGEE. CDR3 nucleotides: TGTGCCAGAGATACGGACTACGAGCAGTACTTC. Translating gives CARDTDYEQYF. The variable domain in full, with the rest retrieved from reference TRBV9 and TRBJ2-7, is DSGVTQTPKHLITATGQRVTLRCSPRSGDLSVYWYQQSLDQGLQFLIQYYNGEERAKGNILERFSAQQFPDLHSELNLSSLELGDSALYFCARDTDYEQYFGPGTRLTVT.

This rearrangement joins TRBV27 to TRBJ2-5; the D is unclear. Deletions cut 11 bases from V and 5 bases from J, with 9 bases between. Germline assignment: CDR1 MNHEY and CDR2 SMNVEV (reference sequence). CDR3 length equals 10 residues. CDR3 region: CASGWETQYF. The CDR3 bases are TGTGCCTCTGGCTGGGAGACCCAGTACTTC.

The chain uses TRBV9 and TRBJ2-2, with TRBD2 as a possible D gene (5 bases). CDR3 size: 15 residues. Between the trimmed V and J ends, which lost 3 bases and 4 bases, there was a span of 13 bases. CDR1 is SGDLS, CDR2 YYNGEE, per germline. DNA of the CDR3: TGTGCCAGCAGCGAGAGCGGTGCCTCCACCGGGGAGCTGTTTTTT. Translation: CASSESGASTGELFF.

The chain carries TRBV19 and TRBJ1-6; 8 bases map to TRBD1. After removal of 4 bases from V and 6 bases from J, the junction contained 5 bases not matched to a gene. CDR3 length equals 15 residues. Germline V gene sequence: CDR1 LNHDA, CDR2 SQIVND (reference sequence). The CDR3 DNA follows: TGTGCCAGTAGTAGAGGGACAGGAGCTAATTCACCCCTCCACTTT. Translating it yields CASSRGTGANSPLHF.

V is TRBV19 and J is TRBJ1-6; D ambiguous. The V end lost 5 bases, the J end lost 5 bases, and 16 bases lay between the germline ends. The germline V gene has CDR1 LNHDA and CDR2 SQIVND (reference sequence). The CDR3 is 16 residues long. CDR3 in DNA: TGTGCCAGTAGTCGTGAACCCAGTGGAAATAATTCACCCCTCCACTTT. It encodes CASSREPSGNNSPLHF. Drawing the rest from reference TRBV19 and TRBJ1-6, the complete variable domain is DGGITQSPKYLFRKEGQNVTLSCEQNLNHDAMYWYRQDPGQGLRLIYYSQIVNDFQKGDIAEGYSVSREKKESFPLTVTSAQKNPTAFYLCASSREPSGNNSPLHFGNGTRLTVT.

V gene TRBV29-1 combines with J gene TRBJ2-1; TRBD2 matches 11 bases. This CDR3 has 15 amino acids. V lost 5 bases and J lost 5; bases outside the gene matches: 8. CDR1 is SQVTM, CDR2 ANQGSEA, per germline. As DNA, the CDR3 is TGCAGCGTTCGCGGCGGGACTAGCGGACACAATGAGCAGTTCTTC. It specifies CSVRGGTSGHNEQFF.

This chain connects TRBV5-6 to TRBJ1-1, with D hard to call. V gave up 0 bases and J gave up 1 base, with 13 bases separating them. Germline V gene data show CDR1 as SGHDT and CDR2 as YYEEEE. The CDR3 length is 16 residues. CDR3 coding DNA: TGTGCCAGCAGCTTGGGGCCGCCTCGTTGGAACACTGAAGCTTTCTTT. Its protein product is CASSLGPPRWNTEAFF. Drawing the rest from reference TRBV5-6 and TRBJ1-1, the complete variable domain is DAGVTQSPTHLIKTRGQQVTLRCSPKSGHDTVSWYQQALGQGPQFIFQYYEEEERQRGNFPDRFSGHQFPNYSSELNVNALLLGDSALYLCASSLGPPRWNTEAFFGQGTRLTVV.

V is TRBV5-6 and J is TRBJ2-5; D possibly corresponds to TRBD1 (5 bases). Germline-derived CDR1 and CDR2 are SGHDT and YYEEEE. Deletions cut 4 bases from V and 4 bases from J, with 20 bases between. The CDR3 covers 16 residues. DNA of the CDR3: TGTGCCAGCAGCCCTCGGACACGTTGGTTTGGAGAGACCCAGTACTTC. Amino acid sequence: CASSPRTRWFGETQYF.

For the CDR3, the DNA is TGCGCCAGCAGCTTGGGACAGGGGGGAAGTGAAGCTTTCTTT. It encodes CASSLGQGGSEAFF. The J gene is TRBJ1-1, the V gene TRBV5-1; TRBD1 matches at 9 bases. Germline CDR1 is SGHRS and CDR2 is YFSETQ. Trimming cost V 0 bases and J 7 bases; bases outside gene matches: 4. The CDR3 length is 14 residues.